This is a list of T cell receptor beta chains from one sample in a study of beta chain features in type 1 diabetes. Only in-frame clones appear in the TCRdb table, and some are missing; sequencing was by immunoSEQ multiplex PCR. The sample lists approximately 330,000 clones, about 10% occurring once. The sample was naive CD4+ T cells from blood. The receptor source for this set is a woman in her 30s in good health. CDR3s include the opening cysteine and the closing phenylalanine or tryptophan. The D gene is left open where the match is weak. Size is omitted from some rows. Given values are once, few, many or a class for expanded clones.

D	V	J	size	CDR3	DNA
TRBD2	TRBV7-2	TRBJ2-3	few	CASSTELAGWDTQYF	TGTGCCAGCAGCACCGAACTAGCGGGGTGGGATACGCAGTATTTT
-	TRBV6-5	TRBJ1-1	few	CASSTGGRSSEAFF	TGTGCCAGCAGTACGGGCGGGCGCAGTTCTGAAGCTTTCTTT
-	TRBV6-5	TRBJ2-4	-	CASSADRSAKNIQYF	TGTGCCAGCAGTGCTGACAGGTCAGCCAAAAACATTCAGTACTTC
TRBD2	TRBV4-3	TRBJ2-1	few	CASSQGSGGPYEQFF	TGCGCCAGCAGCCAAGGGTCGGGAGGGCCCTATGAGCAGTTCTTC
TRBD2	TRBV10-3	TRBJ2-7	-	CAISEFASGYEQYF	TGTGCCATCAGTGAGTTTGCTAGCGGCTACGAGCAGTACTTC
-	TRBV28	TRBJ2-7	few	CASSGPRDTYEQYF	TGTGCCAGCAGTGGACCCCGGGACACCTACGAGCAGTACTTC
-	TRBV4-3	TRBJ1-5	few	CASSQEGTPHQPQHF	TGCGCCAGCAGCCAAGAGGGCACGCCACATCAGCCCCAGCATTTT
-	TRBV2	TRBJ2-6	-	CASSYHGTPGANVLTF	TGTGCCAGCAGTTATCACGGGACTCCTGGGGCCAACGTCCTGACTTTC
-	TRBV7-9	TRBJ2-7	-	CASSLGNYPYEQYF	TGTGCCAGCAGCTTAGGCAACTACCCCTACGAGCAGTACTTC
-	TRBV20-1	TRBJ1-1	few	CRGGEAFF	TGCAGGGGGGGGGAAGCTTTCTTT
-	TRBV6-5	TRBJ2-3	few	CASSYVSSTDTQYF	TGTGCCAGCAGTTACGTGAGTAGCACAGATACGCAGTATTTT
TRBD1	TRBV28	TRBJ1-5	-	CASRPTGLPPQHF	TGTGCCAGCAGACCGACAGGGCTACCGCCCCAGCATTTT
TRBD1	TRBV7-2	TRBJ2-3	-	CASSRQGLISTDTQYF	TGTGCCAGCAGCAGACAGGGTCTAATTAGCACAGATACGCAGTATTTT
TRBD1	TRBV25-1	TRBJ2-1	few	CASSVPDRAASYNEQFF	TGTGCCAGCAGTGTCCCCGACAGGGCTGCATCCTACAATGAGCAGTTCTTC
TRBD1	TRBV7-8	TRBJ1-4	few	CASSLREDRNNEKLFF	TGTGCCAGCAGCTTACGTGAGGACAGGAATAATGAAAAACTGTTTTTT
TRBD1	TRBV5-4	TRBJ2-5	-	CASSQDRFRQYF	TGTGCCAGCAGCCAGGACAGGTTCCGGCAGTACTTC
-	TRBV28	TRBJ2-3	-	CASSYTSLTDTQYF	TGTGCCAGCAGTTACACTAGCCTTACAGATACGCAGTATTTT
TRBD1	TRBV30	TRBJ2-3	few	CAWTQGRGSDTQYF	TGTGCCTGGACCCAGGGCAGGGGGTCAGATACGCAGTATTTT
-	TRBV18	TRBJ2-7	few	CASSKAGPNYEQYF	TGTGCCAGCTCAAAGGCGGGACCCAACTACGAGCAGTACTTC
-	TRBV18	TRBJ2-2	-	CASSQDISGELFF	TGTGCCAGCTCACAAGACATATCCGGGGAGCTGTTTTTT
-	TRBV10-3	TRBJ2-4	few	CAISDHPHKNIQYF	TGTGCCATCAGTGACCACCCACACAAAAACATTCAGTACTTC
TRBD2	TRBV19	TRBJ2-5	-	CASSQAGAETQYF	TGTGCCAGTAGTCAAGCGGGAGCTGAGACCCAGTACTTC
TRBD1	TRBV28	TRBJ1-5	-	CASSKGTGGNQPQHF	TGTGCCAGCAGCAAGGGGACAGGGGGCAATCAGCCCCAGCATTTT
-	TRBV18	TRBJ2-1	-	CASSPQGDEQFF	TGTGCCAGCTCACCTCAGGGCGATGAGCAGTTCTTC
-	TRBV19	TRBJ2-3	-	CASSQTDTDTQYF	TGTGCCAGTAGCCAGACAGATACAGATACGCAGTATTTT
TRBD1	TRBV7-2	TRBJ2-7	-	CASSLRPGQGIYEQYF	TGTGCCAGCAGCTTACGACCGGGACAGGGTATCTACGAGCAGTACTTC
-	TRBV7-2	TRBJ1-2	-	CASSESSFVYGYTF	TGTGCCAGCAGCGAAAGCTCTTTTGTCTATGGCTACACCTTC
-	TRBV9	TRBJ2-1	-	CASSVAVEASSEQFF	TGTGCCAGCAGCGTAGCAGTTGAGGCGTCCTCGGAGCAGTTCTTC
TRBD2	TRBV7-2	TRBJ2-3	few	CASSLGLAGDADTQYF	TGTGCCAGCAGCTTGGGACTAGCGGGAGATGCAGATACGCAGTATTTT
TRBD1	TRBV7-3	TRBJ2-7	-	CASSLDRGGEQYF	TGTGCCAGCAGCTTGGACAGGGGAGGCGAGCAGTACTTC
-	TRBV10-3	TRBJ2-7	few	CAIRSMGSYEQYF	TGTGCCATCAGAAGTATGGGCAGCTACGAGCAGTACTTC
TRBD1	TRBV4-3	TRBJ1-2	few	CASSQDLGGTGPLNYGYTF	TGCGCCAGCAGCCAAGATCTCGGCGGGACAGGCCCTCTTAACTATGGCTACACCTTC
-	TRBV13	TRBJ2-6	few	CASSFPMSSGANVLTF	TGTGCCAGCAGCTTTCCAATGAGCTCTGGGGCCAACGTCCTGACTTTC
TRBD1	TRBV7-9	TRBJ1-1	few	CASSLWTGNTEAFF	TGTGCCAGCAGCCTCTGGACAGGGAACACTGAAGCTTTCTTT
-	TRBV4-3	TRBJ2-5	few	CASSQEFIRPRREETQYF	TGCGCCAGCAGCCAAGAATTTATCCGTCCTCGGCGGGAAGAGACCCAGTACTTC
TRBD2	TRBV28	TRBJ2-1	-	CAGGGREGSSYNEQFF	TGTGCCGGTGGCGGGCGGGAGGGTAGCTCCTACAATGAGCAGTTCTTC
-	TRBV23-1	TRBJ1-3	-	CASTTPFLSTAGNTIYF	TGCGCCAGCACTACCCCATTTCTGTCTACGGCTGGAAACACCATATATTTT
TRBD1	TRBV18	TRBJ1-5	-	CASSPGQGTQPQHF	TGTGCCAGCTCACCGGGACAGGGGACTCAGCCCCAGCATTTT
TRBD1	TRBV4-3	TRBJ2-7	few	CASSQTGSSYEQYF	TGCGCCAGCAGCCAGACAGGGAGCTCCTACGAGCAGTACTTC
TRBD2	TRBV28	TRBJ2-1	few	CASSPSGGLLNEQFF	TGTGCCAGCAGTCCCTCCGGGGGGTTACTCAATGAGCAGTTCTTC
TRBD2	TRBV7-3	TRBJ2-1	few	CASSYLAGATYNEQFF	TGTGCCAGCAGCTATTTAGCGGGAGCCACCTACAATGAGCAGTTCTTC
TRBD1	TRBV25-1	TRBJ2-2	-	CASSEYNRGSTGELFF	TGTGCCAGCAGTGAATATAACAGGGGATCCACCGGGGAGCTGTTTTTT
-	TRBV25-1	TRBJ2-7	few	CASTKGTPTYEQYF	TGTGCCAGCACCAAAGGGACTCCTACCTACGAGCAGTACTTC
TRBD1	TRBV27	TRBJ1-2	-	CASSLSGGYAGYTF	TGTGCCAGCAGTTTGTCAGGGGGCTACGCTGGCTACACCTTC
-	TRBV5-4	TRBJ2-7	-	CASSRYGSYEQYF	TGTGCCAGCAGCCGTTACGGGTCCTACGAGCAGTACTTC
TRBD2	TRBV2	TRBJ2-7	few	CASRPGLAVYEQYF	TGTGCCAGTCGACCGGGACTAGCGGTTTACGAGCAGTACTTC
TRBD1	TRBV5-5	TRBJ2-7	few	CASSFRTGILNLYEQYF	TGTGCCAGCAGCTTCCGGACAGGGATACTTAATCTCTACGAGCAGTACTTC
TRBD2	TRBV2	TRBJ2-3	few	CASIAGETDTQYF	TGTGCCAGCATAGCGGGAGAGACAGATACGCAGTATTTT
-	TRBV5-1	TRBJ2-1	few	CASITSPRTAYNEQFF	TGCGCCAGCATCACGTCCCCCCGGACAGCTTACAATGAGCAGTTCTTC
TRBD1	TRBV7-2	TRBJ2-3	-	CASSFGGQGSDTQYF	TGTGCCAGCAGCTTCGGGGGACAGGGGTCAGATACGCAGTATTTT
-	TRBV28	TRBJ2-1	-	CASSLSGKGKYNEQFF	TGTGCCAGCAGTTTATCCGGCAAGGGGAAATACAATGAGCAGTTCTTC
TRBD1	TRBV6-5	TRBJ2-7	-	CASREDRVLHEQYF	TGTGCCAGCAGAGAGGACAGGGTCTTACACGAGCAGTACTTC